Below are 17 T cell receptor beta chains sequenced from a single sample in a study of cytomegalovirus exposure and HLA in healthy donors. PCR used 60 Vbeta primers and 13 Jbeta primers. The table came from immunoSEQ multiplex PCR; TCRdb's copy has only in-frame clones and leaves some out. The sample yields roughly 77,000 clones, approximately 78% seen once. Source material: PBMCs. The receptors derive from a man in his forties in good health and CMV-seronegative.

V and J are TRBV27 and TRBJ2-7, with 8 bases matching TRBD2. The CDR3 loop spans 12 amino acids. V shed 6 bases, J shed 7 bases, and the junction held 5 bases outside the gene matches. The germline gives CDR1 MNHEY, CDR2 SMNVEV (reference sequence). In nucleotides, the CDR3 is TGTGCCAGCAGCCCGGGGGGGTTGGAGCAGTACTTC. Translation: CASSPGGLEQYF.

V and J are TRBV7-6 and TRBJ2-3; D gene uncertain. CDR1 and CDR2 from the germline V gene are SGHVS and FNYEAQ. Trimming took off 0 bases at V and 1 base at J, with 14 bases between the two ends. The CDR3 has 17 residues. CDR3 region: CASSLALAVRGTDTQYF. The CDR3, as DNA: TGTGCCAGCAGCTTAGCGTTGGCGGTACGGGGCACAGATACGCAGTATTTT.

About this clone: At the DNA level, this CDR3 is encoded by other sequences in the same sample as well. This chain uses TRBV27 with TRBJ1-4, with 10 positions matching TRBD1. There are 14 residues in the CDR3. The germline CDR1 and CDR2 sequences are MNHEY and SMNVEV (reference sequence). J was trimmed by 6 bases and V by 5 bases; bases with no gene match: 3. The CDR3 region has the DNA TGTGCCAGCAGTAAGGGACAGGGGTATGAAAAACTGTTTTTT. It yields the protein CASSKGQGYEKLFF.

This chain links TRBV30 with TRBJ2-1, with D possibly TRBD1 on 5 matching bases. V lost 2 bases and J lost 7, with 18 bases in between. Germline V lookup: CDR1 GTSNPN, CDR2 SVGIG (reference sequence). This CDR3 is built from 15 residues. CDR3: CAWSSTLRAGNEQFF. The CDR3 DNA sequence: TGTGCCTGGAGTTCCACCCTCAGGGCAGGGAATGAGCAGTTCTTC.

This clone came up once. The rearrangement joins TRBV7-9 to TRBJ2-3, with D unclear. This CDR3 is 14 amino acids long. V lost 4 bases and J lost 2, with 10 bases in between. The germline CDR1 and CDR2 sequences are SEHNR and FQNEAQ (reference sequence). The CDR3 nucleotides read TGTGCCAGCAGCTCAATCGGTTCCACAGATACGCAGTATTTT. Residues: CASSSIGSTDTQYF.

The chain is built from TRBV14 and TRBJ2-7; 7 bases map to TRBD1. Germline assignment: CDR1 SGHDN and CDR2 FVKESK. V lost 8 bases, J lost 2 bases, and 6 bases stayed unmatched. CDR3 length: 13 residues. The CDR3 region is CASRLTGTYEQYF. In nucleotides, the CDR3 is TGTGCCAGCCGCTTGACAGGGACCTACGAGCAGTACTTC.

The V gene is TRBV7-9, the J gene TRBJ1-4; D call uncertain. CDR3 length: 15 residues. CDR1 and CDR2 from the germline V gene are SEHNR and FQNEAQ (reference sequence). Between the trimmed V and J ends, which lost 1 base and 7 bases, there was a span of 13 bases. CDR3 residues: CASSLVEGPGEKLFF. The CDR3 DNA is TGTGCCAGCAGCTTAGTGGAGGGCCCGGGTGAAAAACTGTTTTTT.

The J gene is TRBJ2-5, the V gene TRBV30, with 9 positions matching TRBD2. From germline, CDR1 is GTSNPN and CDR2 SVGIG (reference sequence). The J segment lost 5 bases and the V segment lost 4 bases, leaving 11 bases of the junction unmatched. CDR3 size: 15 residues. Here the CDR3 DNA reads TGTGCCTGGATGTCCCCAGCGGGAGGACTGGAGACCCAGTACTTC. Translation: CAWMSPAGGLETQYF.

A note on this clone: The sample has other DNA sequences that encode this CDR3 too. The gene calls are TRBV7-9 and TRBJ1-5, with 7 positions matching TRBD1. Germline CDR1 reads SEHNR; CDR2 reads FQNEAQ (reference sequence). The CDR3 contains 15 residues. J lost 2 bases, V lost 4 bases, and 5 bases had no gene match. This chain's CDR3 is CASSSTGIGNQPQHF. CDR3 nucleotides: TGTGCCAGCAGCTCGACAGGGATAGGCAATCAGCCCCAGCATTTT.

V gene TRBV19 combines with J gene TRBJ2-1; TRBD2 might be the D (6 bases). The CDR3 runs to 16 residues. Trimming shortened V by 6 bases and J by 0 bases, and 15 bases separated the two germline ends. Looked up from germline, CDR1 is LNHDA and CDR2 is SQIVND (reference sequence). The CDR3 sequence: CASRGTGAISYNEQFF. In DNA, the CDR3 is TGTGCCAGTAGGGGCACGGGAGCGATCTCCTACAATGAGCAGTTCTTC.

CDR3 coding DNA: TGTGCCAGCAGCACAAGACAGGGGGCGGGTAGCAATCAGCCCCAGCATTTT. Its translation is CASSTRQGAGSNQPQHF. The chain carries TRBV13 and TRBJ1-5; 10 nucleotides agree with TRBD1. V was pared by 5 bases and J by 0 bases, with 7 bases of the junction left unmatched. CDR3 length: 17 amino acids. Germline loops: CDR1 PRHDT, CDR2 FYEKMQ (reference sequence). Using reference TRBV13 and TRBJ1-5 for the parts outside the CDR3, the full variable domain is AAGVIQSPRHLIKEKRETATLKCYPIPRHDTVYWYQQGPGQDPQFLISFYEKMQSDKGSIPDRFSAQQFSDYHSELNMSSLELGDSALYFCASSTRQGAGSNQPQHFGDGTRLSIL.

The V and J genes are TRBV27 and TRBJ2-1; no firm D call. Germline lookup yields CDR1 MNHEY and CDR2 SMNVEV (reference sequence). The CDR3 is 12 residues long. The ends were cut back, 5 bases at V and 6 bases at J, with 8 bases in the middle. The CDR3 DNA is TGTGCCAGCAGTCCTAGGCGCAATGAGCAGTTCTTC. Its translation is CASSPRRNEQFF.

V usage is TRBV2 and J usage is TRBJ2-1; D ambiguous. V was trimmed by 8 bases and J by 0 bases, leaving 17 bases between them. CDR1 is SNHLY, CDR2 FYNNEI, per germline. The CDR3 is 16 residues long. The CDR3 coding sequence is TGTGCCAGCTCCCGTGAGGCTCCGAGCTCCTACAATGAGCAGTTCTTC. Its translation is CASSREAPSSYNEQFF.

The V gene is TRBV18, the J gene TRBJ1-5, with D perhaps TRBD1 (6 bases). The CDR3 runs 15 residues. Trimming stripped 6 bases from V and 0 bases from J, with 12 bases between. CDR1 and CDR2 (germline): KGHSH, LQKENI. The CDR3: CASSLTGSSNQPQHF. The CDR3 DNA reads TGTGCCAGCTCCCTTACAGGGTCTAGCAATCAGCCCCAGCATTTT. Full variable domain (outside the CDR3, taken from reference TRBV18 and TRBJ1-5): NAGVMQNPRHLVRRRGQEARLRCSPMKGHSHVYWYRQLPEEGLKFMVYLQKENIIDESGMPKERFSAEFPKEGPSILRIQQVVRGDSAAYFCASSLTGSSNQPQHFGDGTRLSIL.

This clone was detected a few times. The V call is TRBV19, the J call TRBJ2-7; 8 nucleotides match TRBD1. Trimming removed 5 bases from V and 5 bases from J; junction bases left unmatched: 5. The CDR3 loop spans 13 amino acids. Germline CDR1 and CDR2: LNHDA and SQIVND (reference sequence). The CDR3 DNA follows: TGTGCCAGTAGTTCCGACAGGGGACACGAGCAGTACTTC. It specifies CASSSDRGHEQYF.

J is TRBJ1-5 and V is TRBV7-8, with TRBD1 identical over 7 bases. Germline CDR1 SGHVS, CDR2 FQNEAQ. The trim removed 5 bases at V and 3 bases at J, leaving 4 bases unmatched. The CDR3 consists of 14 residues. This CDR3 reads CASSITGDNQPQHF. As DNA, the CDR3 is TGTGCCAGCAGCATAACAGGGGACAATCAGCCCCAGCATTTT.

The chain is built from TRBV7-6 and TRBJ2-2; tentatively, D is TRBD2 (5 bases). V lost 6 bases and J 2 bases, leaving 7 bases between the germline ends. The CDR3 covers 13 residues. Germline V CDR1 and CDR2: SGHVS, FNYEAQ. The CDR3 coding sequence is TGTGCCAGCAGACTAGTAAACACCGGGGAGCTGTTTTTT. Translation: CASRLVNTGELFF.